The text below deals with one T cell receptor (beta chain). A read error is likely, as this CDR3 ends without the conserved phenylalanine or tryptophan. TCRdb re-called the PCR reads through MiXCR, storing one row per CDR3 protein. There are over 90,000 distinct CDR3 sequences in the sample; more than 45% occur only once, and roughly 12% lies in the top ten. This entry comes from a study of CDR3 diversity in severe acne. The CDR3 is 14 amino acids. V lost 5 bases, J lost 7 bases, and 17 bases lay in between. Germline assignment: CDR1 LNHDA and CDR2 SQIVND (reference sequence). V is TRBV19 and J is TRBJ1-1; D not resolved. Sequences were obtained from blood. This TCR was recovered from a male donor with acne. CDR3 sequence reads: CASSFKGTKVEAFL. CDR3 in DNA: TGTGCCAGTAGTTTTAAGGGAACGAAGGTTGAAGCTTTCCTT.